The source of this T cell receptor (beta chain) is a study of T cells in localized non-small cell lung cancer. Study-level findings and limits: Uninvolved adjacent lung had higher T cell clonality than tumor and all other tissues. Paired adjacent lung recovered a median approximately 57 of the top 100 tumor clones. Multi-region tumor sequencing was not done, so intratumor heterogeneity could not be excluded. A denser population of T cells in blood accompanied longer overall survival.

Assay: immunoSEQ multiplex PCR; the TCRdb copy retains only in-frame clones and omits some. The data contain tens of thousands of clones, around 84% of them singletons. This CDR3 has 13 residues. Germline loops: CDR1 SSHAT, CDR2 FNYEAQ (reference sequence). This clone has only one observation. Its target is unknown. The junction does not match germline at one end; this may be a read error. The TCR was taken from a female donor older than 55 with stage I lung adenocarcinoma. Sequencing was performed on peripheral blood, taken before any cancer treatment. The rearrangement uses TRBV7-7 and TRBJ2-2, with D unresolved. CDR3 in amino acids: CASSLKGAGELFF. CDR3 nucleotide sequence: TGTGCTAGCAGCTTAAAAGGCGCCGGGGAGCTGTTTTTT.